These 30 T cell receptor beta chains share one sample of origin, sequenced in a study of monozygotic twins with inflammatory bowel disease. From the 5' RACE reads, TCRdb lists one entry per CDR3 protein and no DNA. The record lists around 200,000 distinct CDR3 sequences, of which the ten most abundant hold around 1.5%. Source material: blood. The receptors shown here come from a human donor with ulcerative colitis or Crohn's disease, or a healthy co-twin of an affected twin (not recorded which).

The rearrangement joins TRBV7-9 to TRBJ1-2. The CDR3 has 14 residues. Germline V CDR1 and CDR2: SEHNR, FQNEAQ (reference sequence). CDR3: CASSLAETSNGYTF. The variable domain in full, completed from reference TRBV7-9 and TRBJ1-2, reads DTGVSQNPRHKITKRGQNVTFRCDPISEHNRLYWYRQTLGQGPEFLTYFQNEAQLEKSRLLSDRFSAERPKGSFSTLEIQRTEQGDSAMYLCASSLAETSNGYTFGSGTRLTVV.

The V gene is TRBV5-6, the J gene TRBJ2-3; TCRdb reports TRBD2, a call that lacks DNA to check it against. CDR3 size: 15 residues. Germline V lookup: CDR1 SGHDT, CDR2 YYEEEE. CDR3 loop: CASSTGGSTFGTQYF.

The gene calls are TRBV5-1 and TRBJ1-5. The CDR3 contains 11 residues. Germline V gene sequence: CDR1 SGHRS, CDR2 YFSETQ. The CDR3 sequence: CASRHDVTQHF.

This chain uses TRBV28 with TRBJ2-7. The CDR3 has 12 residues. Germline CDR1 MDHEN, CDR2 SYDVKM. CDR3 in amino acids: CASSFLRKEQYF. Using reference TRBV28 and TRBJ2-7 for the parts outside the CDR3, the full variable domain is DVKVTQSSRYLVKRTGEKVFLECVQDMDHENMFWYRQDPGLGLRLIYFSYDVKMKEKGDIPEGYSVSREKKERFSLILESASTNQTSMYLCASSFLRKEQYFGPGTRLTVT.

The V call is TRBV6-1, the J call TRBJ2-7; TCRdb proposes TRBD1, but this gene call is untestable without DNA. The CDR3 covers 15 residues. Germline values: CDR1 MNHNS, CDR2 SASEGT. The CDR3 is CASSLAGGYLYEQYF.

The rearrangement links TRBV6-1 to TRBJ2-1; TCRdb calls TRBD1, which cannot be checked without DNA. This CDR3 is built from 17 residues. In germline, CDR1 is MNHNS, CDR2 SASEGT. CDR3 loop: CASSVGRLGGLGREQFF.

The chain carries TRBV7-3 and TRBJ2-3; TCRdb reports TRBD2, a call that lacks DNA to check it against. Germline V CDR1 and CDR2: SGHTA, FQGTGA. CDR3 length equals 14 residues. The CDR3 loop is CASSRGGSTDTQYF.

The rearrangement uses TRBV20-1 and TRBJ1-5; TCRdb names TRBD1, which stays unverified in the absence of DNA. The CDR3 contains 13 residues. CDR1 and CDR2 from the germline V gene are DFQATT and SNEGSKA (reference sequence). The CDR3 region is CSAPARASQPQHF.

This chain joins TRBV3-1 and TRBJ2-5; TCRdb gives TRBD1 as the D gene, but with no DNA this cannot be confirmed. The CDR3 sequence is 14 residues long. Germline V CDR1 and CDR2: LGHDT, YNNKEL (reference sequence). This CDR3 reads CASSQDTARETQYF.

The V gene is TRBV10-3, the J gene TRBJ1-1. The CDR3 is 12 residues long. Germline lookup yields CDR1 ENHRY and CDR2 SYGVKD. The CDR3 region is CAISNERRELFF.

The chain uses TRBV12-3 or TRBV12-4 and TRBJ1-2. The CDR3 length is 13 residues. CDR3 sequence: CASSLARQYGYTF.

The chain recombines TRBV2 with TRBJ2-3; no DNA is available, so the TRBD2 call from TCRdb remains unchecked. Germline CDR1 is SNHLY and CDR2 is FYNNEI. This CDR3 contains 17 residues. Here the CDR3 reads CASSELGTADFTDTQYF.

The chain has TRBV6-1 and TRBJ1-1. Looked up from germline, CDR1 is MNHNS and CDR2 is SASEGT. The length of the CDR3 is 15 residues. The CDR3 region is CASSPRGSAQMGAFF.

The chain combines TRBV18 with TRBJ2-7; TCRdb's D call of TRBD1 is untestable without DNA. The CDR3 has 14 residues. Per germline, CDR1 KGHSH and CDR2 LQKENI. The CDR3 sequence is CASSPPQGRNEQYF.

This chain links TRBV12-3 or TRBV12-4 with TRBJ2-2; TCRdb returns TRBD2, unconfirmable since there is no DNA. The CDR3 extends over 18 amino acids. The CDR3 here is CASSLAGSLAGGTGELFF.

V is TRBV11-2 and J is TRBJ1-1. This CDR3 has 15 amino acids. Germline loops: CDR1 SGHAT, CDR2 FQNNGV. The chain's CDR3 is CASSSPASFNTEAFF.

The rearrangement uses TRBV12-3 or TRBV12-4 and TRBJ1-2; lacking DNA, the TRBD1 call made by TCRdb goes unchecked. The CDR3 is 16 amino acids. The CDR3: CASSFFPLQGVEGYTF.

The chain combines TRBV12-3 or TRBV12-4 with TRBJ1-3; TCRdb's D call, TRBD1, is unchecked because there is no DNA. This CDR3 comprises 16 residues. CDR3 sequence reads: CASSFLRGNSGNTIYF.

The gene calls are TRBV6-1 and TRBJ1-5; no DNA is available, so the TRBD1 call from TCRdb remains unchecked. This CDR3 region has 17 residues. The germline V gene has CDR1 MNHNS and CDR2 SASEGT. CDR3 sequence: CASSQDSRQGSYQPQHF.

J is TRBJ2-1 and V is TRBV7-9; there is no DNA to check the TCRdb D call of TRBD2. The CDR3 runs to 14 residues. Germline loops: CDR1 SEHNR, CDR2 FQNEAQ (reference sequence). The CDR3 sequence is CASSPATTEGEQFF. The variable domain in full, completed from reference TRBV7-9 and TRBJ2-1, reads DTGVSQNPRHKITKRGQNVTFRCDPISEHNRLYWYRQTLGQGPEFLTYFQNEAQLEKSRLLSDRFSAERPKGSFSTLEIQRTEQGDSAMYLCASSPATTEGEQFFGPGTRLTVL.

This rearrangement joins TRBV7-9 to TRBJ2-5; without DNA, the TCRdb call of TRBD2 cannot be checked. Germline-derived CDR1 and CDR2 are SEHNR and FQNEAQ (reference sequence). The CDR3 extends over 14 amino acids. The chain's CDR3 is CASSSLAGVETQYF.

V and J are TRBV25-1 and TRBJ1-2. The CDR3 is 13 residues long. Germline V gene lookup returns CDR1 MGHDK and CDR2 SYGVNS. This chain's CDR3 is CASSFTVKDGYTF.

The CDR3 is CASSWTGQRGLNTEAFF. This sequence joins TRBV5-1 and TRBJ1-1; TCRdb lists TRBD1, though no DNA is available to test this call. CDR1 and CDR2 (germline): SGHRS, YFSETQ. The CDR3 has 17 amino acids.

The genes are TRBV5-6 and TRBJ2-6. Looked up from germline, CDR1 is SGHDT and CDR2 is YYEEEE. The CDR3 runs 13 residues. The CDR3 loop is CASSWSGANVLTF.

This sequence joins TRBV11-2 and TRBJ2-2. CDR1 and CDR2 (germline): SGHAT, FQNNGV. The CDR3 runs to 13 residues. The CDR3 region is CASSPRTTGELFF.

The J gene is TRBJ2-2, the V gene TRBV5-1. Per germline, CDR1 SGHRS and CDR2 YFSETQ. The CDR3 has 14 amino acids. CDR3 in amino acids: CASSQGVPSGELFF.

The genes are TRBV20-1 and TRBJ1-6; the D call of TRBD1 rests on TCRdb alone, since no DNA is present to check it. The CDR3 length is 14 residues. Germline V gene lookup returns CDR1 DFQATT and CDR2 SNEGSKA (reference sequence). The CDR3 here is CSARVQGDNSPLHF.

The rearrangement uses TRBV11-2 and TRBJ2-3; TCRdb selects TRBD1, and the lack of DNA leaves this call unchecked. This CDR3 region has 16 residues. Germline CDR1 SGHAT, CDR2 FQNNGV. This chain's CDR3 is CASSRSTGVFTDTQYF.

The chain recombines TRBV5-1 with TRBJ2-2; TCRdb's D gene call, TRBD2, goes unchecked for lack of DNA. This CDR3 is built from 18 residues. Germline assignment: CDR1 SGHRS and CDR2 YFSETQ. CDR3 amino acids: CASSPTSGGALNTGELFF.

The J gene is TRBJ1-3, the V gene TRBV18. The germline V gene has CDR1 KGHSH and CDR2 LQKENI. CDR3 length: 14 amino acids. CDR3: CASSPTLGGNTIYF.